Listed below are T cell receptor beta chains from one sample, sequenced in a study of T cell repertoires in cytomegalovirus infection. From the reads, TCRdb called clonotypes with MiXCR, one entry per CDR3 protein. This table holds over 100,000 distinct CDR3 sequences, around 31% found once. The antigens for these receptors are not known. Sequenced material: CD8+ T cells from cultured PBMCs, taken from culture after CMV antigen stimulation. The receptor set was obtained from a human donor in good health (CMV status not recorded). Some clones in this sample may be carry-over from other donors' samples. The CDR3 runs from the conserved cysteine through the conserved F or W. The order of the fields is V gene, J gene, CDR3 length, D gene, clone size, CDR3 DNA, CDR3 protein. D genes are given only for firm matches. Rows give clone size only sometimes, using once, few, many, or a class for an expanded clone.

TRBV19	TRBJ1-1	13	.	once	TGTGCCAGTAGTATGAGGGTAGGCACTGAAGCTTTCTTT	CASSMRVGTEAFF
TRBV19	TRBJ1-4	16	.	.	TGTGCCAGTATATCCGGGACGAGGGCGACTAATGAAAAACTGTTTTTT	CASISGTRATNEKLFF
TRBV5-4	TRBJ2-6	16	.	many	TGTGCCAGCAGCACCAACGGAGGGGCTGGGGCCAACGTCCTGACTTTC	CASSTNGGAGANVLTF
TRBV7-2	TRBJ2-2	16	TRBD2	.	TGTGCCAGCAGCTTTAGCGGGGGGGCCTGGACCAGGGAGCTGTTTTTT	CASSFSGGAWTRELFF
TRBV5-3	TRBJ2-1	14	.	.	TGTGCCAGCAGCTTCGGGGGTACCGGCCCTGAGCAGTTCTTC	CASSFGGTGPEQFF
TRBV11-2	TRBJ2-7	16	.	few	TGTGCCAGCAGCTTAGATCTGCCGGGACACATCTACGAGCAGTACTTC	CASSLDLPGHIYEQYF
TRBV12-3/TRBV12-4	TRBJ2-2	15	.	few	.	CASSFLAGDAGELFF
TRBV5-5	TRBJ2-1	14	.	.	TGTGTCAGCAGCCGGTTCGGGACCGCCGGAGAGCAGTTCTTC	CVSSRFGTAGEQFF
TRBV13	TRBJ1-4	14	.	.	TGTGCCAGCAGCTCCCGGGGGGGGGGTGAAAAACTGTTTTTT	CASSSRGGGEKLFF
TRBV7-2	TRBJ1-1	15	TRBD1	many	TGTGCCAGCAGCGAGCCGACCGACAGGGTTGTCGAAGCTTTCTTT	CASSEPTDRVVEAFF
TRBV5-4	TRBJ1-1	14	.	.	TGTGCCAGCAGCATTCGGGGGGGTTTGACTGAAGCTTTCTTT	CASSIRGGLTEAFF
TRBV7-2	TRBJ2-1	18	.	many	TGTGCCAGCAGCTTAAGCCGTCCACAGACTTCCTCCTACAATGAGCAGTTCTTC	CASSLSRPQTSSYNEQFF
TRBV6-1	TRBJ2-5	15	.	few	TGTGCCAGCAGTGAACCGGGCAGGGTAGGGGAGACCCAGTACTTC	CASSEPGRVGETQYF
TRBV12-3/TRBV12-4	TRBJ2-1	14	TRBD2	many	TGTGCCAGCAGCTTAGCGGGGGGTTACAATGAGCAGTTCTTC	CASSLAGGYNEQFF
TRBV7-9	TRBJ2-7	15	TRBD2	many	TGTGCCAGCAGCCCCCGGACTAGCGGGGGTTACGAGCAGTACTTC	CASSPRTSGGYEQYF
TRBV20-1	TRBJ2-3	14	.	many	TGCAGTGCCGACGGGAGAGTTAGCACAGATACGCAGTATTTT	CSADGRVSTDTQYF
TRBV27	TRBJ2-1	15	.	.	TGTGCCAGCAGTCCTGTTGATAGCTCCTACAATGAGCAGTTCTTC	CASSPVDSSYNEQFF
TRBV7-9	TRBJ2-5	15	.	.	TGTGCCAGCAGCCCCGGGACACTCCTTATGGAGACCCAGTACTTC	CASSPGTLLMETQYF
TRBV5-8	TRBJ2-7	13	.	many	TGTGCCAGCAGCTTTAGGACGGACTACGAGCAGTACTTC	CASSFRTDYEQYF
TRBV7-2	TRBJ2-7	13	.	many	TGTGCCAGCAGCTTCCACCAGGGCTACGAGCAGTACTTC	CASSFHQGYEQYF
TRBV6-2/TRBV6-3	TRBJ1-1	13	.	few	TGTGCCAGCAGTTACATGGGGCGTACTGAAGCTTTCTTT	CASSYMGRTEAFF
TRBV27	TRBJ1-2	14	.	.	TGTGCCAGCAGTTTATATCCAGGACGGGACGGCTACACCTTC	CASSLYPGRDGYTF
TRBV12-3/TRBV12-4	TRBJ2-1	13	.	.	TGTGCCAGCAGTTTGCGGCAGAACAATGAGCAGTTCTTC	CASSLRQNNEQFF
TRBV3-1	TRBJ2-5	19	.	few	TGTGCCAGCAGCCAAGAATGGCGAGGAATGGGCATCGGCCGGGAGACCCAGTACTTC	CASSQEWRGMGIGRETQYF
TRBV12-3/TRBV12-4	TRBJ1-2	14	.	.	TGTGCCAGCAGTTTAAAGGCAGGAAACTATGGCTACACCTTC	CASSLKAGNYGYTF
TRBV5-4	TRBJ1-2	13	TRBD1	.	TGTGCCAGCACCGTGGGACAGCACTATGGCTACACCTTC	CASTVGQHYGYTF
TRBV4-2	TRBJ1-1	15	.	few	TGTGCCAGCAGCCAAGGGCCAGGGTCGAGAGCTGAAGCTTTCTTT	CASSQGPGSRAEAFF
TRBV9	TRBJ2-5	14	.	.	TGTGCCAGCAGCGTAGGTGGCTTTCCGGAGACCCAGTACTTC	CASSVGGFPETQYF
TRBV2	TRBJ1-1	13	TRBD1	few	TGTGCCACCCTAGGGGACAGGAACACTGAAGCTTTCTTT	CATLGDRNTEAFF
TRBV7-9	TRBJ2-3	13	.	many	TGTGCCAGCAGCTTATTGGCCGAAGATACGCAGTATTTT	CASSLLAEDTQYF
TRBV7-8	TRBJ1-2	14	.	.	TGTGCCAGCAGCCCCCTCCTAGGGGACTATGGCTACACCTTC	CASSPLLGDYGYTF
TRBV7-6	TRBJ2-7	12	.	many	TGTGCCAGCAGCTCCCTCTCCTACGAGCAGTACTTC	CASSSLSYEQYF
TRBV24-1	TRBJ2-1	16	.	.	TGTGCCACCAGTGATTTGAGGCAGGGTAATGGGAATGAGCAGTTCTTC	CATSDLRQGNGNEQFF
TRBV20-1	TRBJ2-5	13	.	.	TGCAGTGCTAGGCCCGGTCTCATCGGCCGTTCAAGCTTC	CSARPGLIGRSSF
TRBV6-2/TRBV6-3	TRBJ2-1	15	.	.	TGTGCCAGCAGTTACTCGGCAGGATTGAACAATGAGCAGTTCTTC	CASSYSAGLNNEQFF
TRBV15	TRBJ2-3	15	.	.	TGTGCCACCAGCAGATCTGGGACTAGCACAGATACGCAGTATTTT	CATSRSGTSTDTQYF
TRBV28	TRBJ2-2	15	.	few	TGTGCCAGCAGTTTATGGGGCGAAAACACCGGGGAGCTGTTTTTT	CASSLWGENTGELFF
TRBV2	TRBJ2-1	10	.	many	TGTGCCAGCAGTAACAATGAGCAGTTCTTC	CASSNNEQFF
TRBV12-3/TRBV12-4	TRBJ2-1	14	.	.	TGTGCCAGCAGTGAGGAGGGGGAACTGAATGAGCAGTTCTTC	CASSEEGELNEQFF
TRBV29-1	TRBJ2-7	15	.	few	TGCAGCGTAGATGGGGGATGGCAGGAGCCCTACGAGCAGTACTTC	CSVDGGWQEPYEQYF
TRBV20-1	TRBJ1-1	17	.	many	TGCAGTGGAATTAATATTAACAGGGTACAGATGAACACTGAAGCTTTCTTT	CSGININRVQMNTEAFF
TRBV27	TRBJ1-5	14	.	.	TGTGCCAGCAGTCTCGGGAGATACAATCAGCCCCAGCATTTT	CASSLGRYNQPQHF